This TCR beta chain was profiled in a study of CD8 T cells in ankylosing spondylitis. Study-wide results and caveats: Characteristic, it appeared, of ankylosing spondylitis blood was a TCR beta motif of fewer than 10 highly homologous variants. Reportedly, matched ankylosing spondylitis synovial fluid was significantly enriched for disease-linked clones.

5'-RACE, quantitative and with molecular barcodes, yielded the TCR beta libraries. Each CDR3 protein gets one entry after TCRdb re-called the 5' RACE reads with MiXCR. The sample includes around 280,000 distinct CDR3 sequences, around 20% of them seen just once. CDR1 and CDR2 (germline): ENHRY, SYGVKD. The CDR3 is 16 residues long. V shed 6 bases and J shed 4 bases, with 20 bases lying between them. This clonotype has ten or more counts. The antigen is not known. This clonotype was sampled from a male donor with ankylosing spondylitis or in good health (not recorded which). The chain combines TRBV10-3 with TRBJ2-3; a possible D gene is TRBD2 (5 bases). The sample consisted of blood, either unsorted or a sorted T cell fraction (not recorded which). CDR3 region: CAIRGQGLSAPDTQYF. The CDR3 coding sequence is TGTGCCATCAGGGGCCAAGGACTTTCCGCACCAGATACGCAGTATTTT.